This is a list of T cell receptor beta chains from one sample in a study of blood T cell repertoires in COVID-19. The table came from immunoSEQ multiplex PCR; TCRdb's copy has only in-frame clones and leaves some out. The sample consists of 120,000 or so clones, approximately 90% of them appearing once. Sequencing was carried out using peripheral blood. The receptor set was obtained from a middle-aged man with acute or convalescent COVID-19. Both conserved end residues are part of each CDR3. A D gene is named only where the DNA matches it firmly. The size field is filled for only some rows; it gives once, few, many or a size class.

>-|-|TRBJ1-5|TRBV11-2
TGTGCCAGCAGCTTAGGGACAGTGCCTGGGCCCCAGCATTTT
CASSLGTVPGPQHF
>TRBD2|-|TRBJ2-5|TRBV11-2
TGTGCCAGCAGCCTACACAAACTAGCGGCTGTGGAGACCCAGTACTTC
CASSLHKLAAVETQYF
>-|-|TRBJ1-6|TRBV11-2
TGTGCCAGCAGCTTGGACGGGACTGGGAATTCACCCCTCCACTTT
CASSLDGTGNSPLHF
>-|-|TRBJ2-7|TRBV24-1
TGTGCCACCAGTGTCGGGGGCGAGCAGTACTTC
CATSVGGEQYF
>TRBD2|-|TRBJ2-5|TRBV11-3
TGTGCCAGCAGCCCCGGGACTAGCGGGCCTCAAGAGACCCAGTACTTC
CASSPGTSGPQETQYF
>-|-|TRBJ1-1|TRBV6-5
TGTGCCAGCAGTACCAGACAGAAGAACACTGAAGCTTTCTTT
CASSTRQKNTEAFF
>-|-|TRBJ2-2|TRBV6-2/TRBV6-3
TGTGCCAGCAGCCGACAGTGGACCGGGGAGCTGTTTTTT
CASSRQWTGELFF
>-|-|TRBJ2-2|TRBV6-5
TGTGCCAGCTCGGCGGGCTCCGCCCGGGAGCTGTTTTTT
CASSAGSARELFF
>TRBD2|-|TRBJ2-7|TRBV9
TGTGCCAGCAGCGGGGGACTAGCGGGAGCGTACGAGCAGTACTTC
CASSGGLAGAYEQYF
>-|-|TRBJ1-6|TRBV6-5
TGTGCCAGCAGTTCCGGCGGTTGGGCCCTCCACTTT
CASSSGGWALHF
>TRBD1|-|TRBJ2-2|TRBV7-3
TGTGCCAGCAGCTCTCCCGGGACAGGGGTCACCGGGGAGCTGTTTTTT
CASSSPGTGVTGELFF
>-|-|TRBJ1-2|TRBV9
TGTGCCAGCAGCGCGTCGAGGGTAGAGGGCTACACCTTC
CASSASRVEGYTF
>TRBD1|-|TRBJ2-2|TRBV4-2
TGTGCCAGCAGCCAAGCGGGACAGAACTTAAACACCGGGGAGCTGTTTTTT
CASSQAGQNLNTGELFF
>-|-|TRBJ1-5|TRBV9
TGTGCCAGCAGCAAGACAGGCTATCAGCCCCAGCATTTT
CASSKTGYQPQHF
>TRBD2|-|TRBJ2-1|TRBV10-3
TGTGCCATCAGCATGACTAGCGGGAGGACGAATAAAAAGGCCAATGAGCAGTTCTTC
CAISMTSGRTNKKANEQFF
>-|-|TRBJ1-2|TRBV2
TGTGCCAGCAGTGAACGTGCGGGGGCGCGGATCTATGGCTACACCTTC
CASSERAGARIYGYTF
>TRBD2|-|TRBJ2-3|TRBV6-2/TRBV6-3
TGTGCCAGCAGCCTGGGACTATTTTCAACAGATACGCAGTATTTT
CASSLGLFSTDTQYF
>TRBD1|-|TRBJ1-1|TRBV5-1
TGCGCCAGCAGCCGCGACAGGGGCCGCACTGAAGCTTTCTTT
CASSRDRGRTEAFF
>-|-|TRBJ1-2|TRBV6-5
TGTGCCAGCACCGAGACACCTCGGGGTGGCTACACCTTC
CASTETPRGGYTF
>TRBD2|-|TRBJ2-1|TRBV28
TGTGCCAGCTATTCTAGCGGGAGAGGTGATGAGCAGTTCTTC
CASYSSGRGDEQFF
>-|-|TRBJ2-1|TRBV27
TGTGCCACCAGTAGGGGGGGTTACAATGAGCAGTTCTTC
CATSRGGYNEQFF
>TRBD1|once|TRBJ1-5|TRBV6-5
TGTGCCAGCAGGTCGACAGGGGGTGGGCAGCCCCAGCATTTT
CASRSTGGGQPQHF
>-|-|TRBJ2-1|TRBV4-3
TGCGCCAGCAGCCAAGCAACAGGGTACCCCCGGAAGTTCTTC
CASSQATGYPRKFF
>TRBD1|-|TRBJ1-4|TRBV5-1
TGCGCCAGCAGCACCGGGACAGGGTATGAAAAACTGTTTTTT
CASSTGTGYEKLFF
>TRBD1|few|TRBJ1-2|TRBV3-1/TRBV3-2
TGTGCCAGCAGCCAGGGAACAGGGGGCCTTAAATCTAACTATGGCTACACCTTC
CASSQGTGGLKSNYGYTF
>TRBD1|-|TRBJ2-4|TRBV6-2/TRBV6-3
TGTGCCAGCAGTCCCCCAGGGGACAGGTCCCTTTACTTC
CASSPPGDRSLYF
>-|-|TRBJ1-3|TRBV7-2
TGTGCCAGCAGCACGTACCTTGGACAGTCTGGAAACACCATATATTTT
CASSTYLGQSGNTIYF
>TRBD1|-|TRBJ1-2|TRBV27
TGTGCCAGCAGGGGACAGGGCGGCTACACCTTC
CASRGQGGYTF
>TRBD1|-|TRBJ1-1|TRBV6-1
TGTGCCAGCAGTGATACCCGGATGACAGGGATGAACACTGAAGCTTTCTTT
CASSDTRMTGMNTEAFF
>-|-|TRBJ1-2|TRBV14
TGTGCCAGCAGCCAAGTTCAGGGTTTTGGCTACACCTTC
CASSQVQGFGYTF
>TRBD2|-|TRBJ2-2|TRBV11-2
TGTGCCAGCAGCTTTCTAGCGGGGGGGCGCACCGGGGAGCTGTTTTTT
CASSFLAGGRTGELFF
>-|-|TRBJ2-7|TRBV7-8
TGTGCCAGCAGCTTACGGGCGGTTGCGGGTGAGCAGTACTTC
CASSLRAVAGEQYF
>-|-|TRBJ2-7|TRBV29-1
TGCAGCATTTGGAGCGGAGGCTCCTACGAGCAGTACTTC
CSIWSGGSYEQYF
>TRBD2|few|TRBJ2-1|TRBV4-2
TGTGCCAGCAGCCAAGACCGGGGGGACTACAATGAGCAGTTCTTC
CASSQDRGDYNEQFF
>TRBD1|-|TRBJ1-3|TRBV7-8
TGTGCCAGCAGCCCCACGACAGGGGGCCGTGGAAACACCATATATTTT
CASSPTTGGRGNTIYF
>-|-|TRBJ2-2|TRBV5-5
TGTGCCAGCAGCTTGTCTTTACTAGGGATCACCGGGGAGCTGTTTTTT
CASSLSLLGITGELFF
>-|-|TRBJ2-3|TRBV5-4
TGTGCCAGCAGCTCACCAGACACGTTTAGCACAGATACGCAGTATTTT
CASSSPDTFSTDTQYF
>-|-|TRBJ2-5|TRBV3-1/TRBV3-2
TGTGCCAGCAGCCACCTACTAGAGACCCAGTACTTC
CASSHLLETQYF
>-|-|TRBJ1-2|TRBV5-6
TGTGCCAGCAGCTTGCCCACAAGTGGCTACACCTTC
CASSLPTSGYTF
>-|-|TRBJ2-7|TRBV5-4
TGTGCCAGCAGTAGTCAGGGAAGTAGCTACGAGCAGTACTTC
CASSSQGSSYEQYF
>-|-|TRBJ2-5|TRBV30
TGTGCCTGGAGTGTACAAGGGGTTCAAGAGACCCAGTACTTC
CAWSVQGVQETQYF
>TRBD1|-|TRBJ2-7|TRBV11-2
TGTGCCAGCAGCCTTGCAGGGGGAGCCTACGAGCAGTACTTC
CASSLAGGAYEQYF
>TRBD1|-|TRBJ2-7|TRBV5-1
TGCGCCAGCAGCTTGGTGGCAGGGGGCGAGCAGTACTTC
CASSLVAGGEQYF
>TRBD2|-|TRBJ2-5|TRBV5-1
TGCGCCAGTCTGCTGGCTAGCGGGGGCCAAGAGGCCCAGTACTTC
CASLLASGGQEAQYF
>-|-|TRBJ2-4|TRBV4-2
TGTGCCAGCAGCCAAGACAGGGGCGATGACTATCTAGCCAAAAACATTCAGTACTTC
CASSQDRGDDYLAKNIQYF
>TRBD1|-|TRBJ1-2|TRBV7-8
TGTGCCAGCAGCGCCGGGACAGGGGATGGCTACACCTTC
CASSAGTGDGYTF
>TRBD1|-|TRBJ2-5|TRBV27
TGTGCCAGCAGTTTAAATAGGGACAGGGTCTTTCACTTC
CASSLNRDRVFHF
>-|-|TRBJ1-6|TRBV9
TGTGCCAGCAGCGTAGGACTACGAACAGATTATAATTCACCCCTCCACTTT
CASSVGLRTDYNSPLHF
>TRBD2|-|TRBJ2-7|TRBV27
TGTGCCAGCAGCCCCGGGACTAGATCCTACGAGCAGTACTTC
CASSPGTRSYEQYF
>-|-|TRBJ1-4|TRBV6-5
TGTGCCAGCAGCTTAACGGGGGGAAAACTGTTTTTT
CASSLTGGKLFF
>TRBD1|-|TRBJ1-6|TRBV19
TGTGCCAGTAGCCAAGTCACAGGGGGTGATTCACCCCTCCACTTT
CASSQVTGGDSPLHF
>-|-|TRBJ2-5|TRBV30
TGTGCCTGGAGTGTCACAGGGATTAAGACCCAGTACTTC
CAWSVTGIKTQYF